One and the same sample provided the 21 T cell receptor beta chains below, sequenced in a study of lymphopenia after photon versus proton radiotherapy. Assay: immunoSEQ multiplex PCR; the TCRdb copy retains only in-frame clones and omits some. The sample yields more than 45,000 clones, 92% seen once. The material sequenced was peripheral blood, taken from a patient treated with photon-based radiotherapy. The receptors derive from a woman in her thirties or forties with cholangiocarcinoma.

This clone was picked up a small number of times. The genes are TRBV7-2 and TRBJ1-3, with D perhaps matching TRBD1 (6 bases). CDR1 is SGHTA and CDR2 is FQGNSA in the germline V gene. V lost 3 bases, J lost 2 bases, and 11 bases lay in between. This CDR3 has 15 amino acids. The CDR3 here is CASSFIKGAGNTIYF. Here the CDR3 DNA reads TGTGCCAGCAGCTTCATAAAGGGGGCTGGAAACACCATATATTTT.

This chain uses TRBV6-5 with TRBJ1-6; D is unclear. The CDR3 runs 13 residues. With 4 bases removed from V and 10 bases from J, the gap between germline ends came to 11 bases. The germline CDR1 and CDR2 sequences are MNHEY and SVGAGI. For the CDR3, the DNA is TGTGCCAGCAGTTTAGAGGTTTTATCACCCCTCCACTTT. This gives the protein CASSLEVLSPLHF.

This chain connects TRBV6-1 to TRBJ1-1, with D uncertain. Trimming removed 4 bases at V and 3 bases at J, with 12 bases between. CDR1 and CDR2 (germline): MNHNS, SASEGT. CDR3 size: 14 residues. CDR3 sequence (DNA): TGTGCCAGCAGTGTTCGGACCATGCACACTGAAGCTTTCTTT. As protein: CASSVRTMHTEAFF.

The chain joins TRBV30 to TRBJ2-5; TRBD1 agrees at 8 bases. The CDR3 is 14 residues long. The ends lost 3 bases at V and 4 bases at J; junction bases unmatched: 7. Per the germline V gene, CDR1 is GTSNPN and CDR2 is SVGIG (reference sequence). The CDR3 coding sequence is TGTGCCTGGAGACCCCCAGGGGGCGGAGAGACCCAGTACTTC. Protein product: CAWRPPGGGETQYF.

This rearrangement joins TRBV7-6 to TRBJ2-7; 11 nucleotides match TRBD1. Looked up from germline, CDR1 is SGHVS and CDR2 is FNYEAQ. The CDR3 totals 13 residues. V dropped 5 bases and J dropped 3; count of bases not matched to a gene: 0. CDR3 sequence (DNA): TGTGCCAGCAGCGGGACAGGGGGCTACGAGCAGTACTTC. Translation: CASSGTGGYEQYF.

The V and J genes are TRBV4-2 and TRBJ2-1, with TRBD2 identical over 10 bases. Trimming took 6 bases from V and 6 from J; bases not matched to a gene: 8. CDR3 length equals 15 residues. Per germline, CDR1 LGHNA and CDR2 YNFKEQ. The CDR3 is CASSSAGGVANEQFF. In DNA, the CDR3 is TGTGCCAGCAGTTCAGCGGGAGGGGTCGCCAATGAGCAGTTCTTC.

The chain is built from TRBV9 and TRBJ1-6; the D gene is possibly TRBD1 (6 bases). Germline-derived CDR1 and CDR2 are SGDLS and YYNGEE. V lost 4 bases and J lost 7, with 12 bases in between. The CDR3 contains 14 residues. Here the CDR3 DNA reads TGTGCCAGCAGCCAACTAACAGGGAATTCACCCCTCCACTTT. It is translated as CASSQLTGNSPLHF. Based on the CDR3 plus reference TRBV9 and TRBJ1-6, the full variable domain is DSGVTQTPKHLITATGQRVTLRCSPRSGDLSVYWYQQSLDQGLQFLIQYYNGEERAKGNILERFSAQQFPDLHSELNLSSLELGDSALYFCASSQLTGNSPLHFGNGTRLTVT.

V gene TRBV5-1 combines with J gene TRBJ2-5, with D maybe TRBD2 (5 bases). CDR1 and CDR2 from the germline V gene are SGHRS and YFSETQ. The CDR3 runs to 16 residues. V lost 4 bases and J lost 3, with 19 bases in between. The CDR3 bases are TGCGCCAGCAGCCGCGGTCCTTTCGGGAACGAAGAGACCCAGTACTTC. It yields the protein CASSRGPFGNEETQYF.

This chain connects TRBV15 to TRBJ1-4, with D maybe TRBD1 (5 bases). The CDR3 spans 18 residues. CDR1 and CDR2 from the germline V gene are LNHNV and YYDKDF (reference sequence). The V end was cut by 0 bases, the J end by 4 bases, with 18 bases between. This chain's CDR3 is CATSRDRTLGGVNEKLFF. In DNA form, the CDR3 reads TGTGCCACCAGCAGAGATAGGACACTGGGAGGAGTTAATGAAAAACTGTTTTTT.

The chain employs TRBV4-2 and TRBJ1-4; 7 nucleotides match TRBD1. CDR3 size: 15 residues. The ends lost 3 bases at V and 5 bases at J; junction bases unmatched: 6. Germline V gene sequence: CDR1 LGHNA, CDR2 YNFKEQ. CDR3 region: CASSQGDSRNEKLFF. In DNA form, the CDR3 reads TGTGCCAGCAGCCAGGGGGACAGTAGGAATGAAAAACTGTTTTTT.

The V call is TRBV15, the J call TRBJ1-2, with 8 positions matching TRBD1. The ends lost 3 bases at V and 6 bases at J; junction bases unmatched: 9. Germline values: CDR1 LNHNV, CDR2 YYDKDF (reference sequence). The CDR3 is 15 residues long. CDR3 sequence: CATSSDRGNQDGYTF. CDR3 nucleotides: TGTGCCACCAGCAGCGACAGGGGAAACCAGGATGGCTACACCTTC. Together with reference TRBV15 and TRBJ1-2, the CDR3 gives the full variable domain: DAMVIQNPRYQVTQFGKPVTLSCSQTLNHNVMYWYQQKSSQAPKLLFHYYDKDFNNEADTPDNFQSRRPNTSFCFLDIRSPGLGDTAMYLCATSSDRGNQDGYTFGSGTRLTVV.

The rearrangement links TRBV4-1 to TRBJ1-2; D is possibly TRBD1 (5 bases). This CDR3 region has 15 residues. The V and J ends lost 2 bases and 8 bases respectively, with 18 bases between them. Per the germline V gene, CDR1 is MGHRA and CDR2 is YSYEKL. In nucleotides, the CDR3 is TGCGCCAGCAGCCAACCCCGGGACGGCCTTGGGGGCTACACCTTC. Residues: CASSQPRDGLGGYTF.

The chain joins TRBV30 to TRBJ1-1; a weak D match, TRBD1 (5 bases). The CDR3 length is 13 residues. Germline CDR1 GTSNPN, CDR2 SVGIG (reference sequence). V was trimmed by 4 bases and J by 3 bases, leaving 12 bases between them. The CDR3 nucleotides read TGTGCCTGGAACAAAAGGGGTGACACTGAAGCTTTCTTT. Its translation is CAWNKRGDTEAFF.

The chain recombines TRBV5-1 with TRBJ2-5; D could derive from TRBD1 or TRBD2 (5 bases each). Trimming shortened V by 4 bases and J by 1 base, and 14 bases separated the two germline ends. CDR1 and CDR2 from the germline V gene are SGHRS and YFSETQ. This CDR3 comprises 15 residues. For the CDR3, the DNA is TGCGCCAGCAGCCGGGACGGAATACCCCAAGAGACCCAGTACTTC. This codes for CASSRDGIPQETQYF.

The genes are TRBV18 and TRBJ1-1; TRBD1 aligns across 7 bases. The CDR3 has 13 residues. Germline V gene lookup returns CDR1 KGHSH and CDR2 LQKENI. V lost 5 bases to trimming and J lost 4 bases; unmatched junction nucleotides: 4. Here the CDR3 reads CASSTTGSTEAFF. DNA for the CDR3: TGTGCCAGCTCAACGACAGGGAGCACTGAAGCTTTCTTT.

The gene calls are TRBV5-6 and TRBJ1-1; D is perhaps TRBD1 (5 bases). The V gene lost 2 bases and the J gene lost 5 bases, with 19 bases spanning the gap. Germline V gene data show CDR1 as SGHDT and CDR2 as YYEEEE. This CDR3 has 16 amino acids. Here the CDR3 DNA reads TGTGCCAGCAGCTTTCCCTTGGGAGGGGACGGGACTGAAGCTTTCTTT. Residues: CASSFPLGGDGTEAFF. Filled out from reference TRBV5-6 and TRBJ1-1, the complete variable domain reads DAGVTQSPTHLIKTRGQQVTLRCSPKSGHDTVSWYQQALGQGPQFIFQYYEEEERQRGNFPDRFSGHQFPNYSSELNVNALLLGDSALYLCASSFPLGGDGTEAFFGQGTRLTVV.

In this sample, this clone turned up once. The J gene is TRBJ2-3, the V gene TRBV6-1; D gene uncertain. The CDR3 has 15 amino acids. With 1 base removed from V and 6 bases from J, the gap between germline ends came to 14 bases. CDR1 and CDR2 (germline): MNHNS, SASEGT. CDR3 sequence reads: CASSEDALAYDTQYF. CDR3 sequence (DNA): TGTGCCAGCAGTGAAGATGCCTTAGCTTACGATACGCAGTATTTT.

The DNA for the CDR3 is TGCACCATCCTACCGGGACTAGCGGGGGAATTCACAGATACGCAGTATTTT. Its protein product is CTILPGLAGEFTDTQYF. V is TRBV1 and J is TRBJ2-3; the DNA was not used to check the table's D call, TRBD2. TRBV1 is tagged as a pseudogene. The CDR3 consists of 17 residues.

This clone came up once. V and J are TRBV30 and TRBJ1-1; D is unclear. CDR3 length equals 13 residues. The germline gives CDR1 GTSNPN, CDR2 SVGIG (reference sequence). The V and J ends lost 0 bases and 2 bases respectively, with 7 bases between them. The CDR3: CAWSVHGNTEAFF. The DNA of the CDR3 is TGTGCCTGGAGTGTACATGGAAACACTGAAGCTTTCTTT.

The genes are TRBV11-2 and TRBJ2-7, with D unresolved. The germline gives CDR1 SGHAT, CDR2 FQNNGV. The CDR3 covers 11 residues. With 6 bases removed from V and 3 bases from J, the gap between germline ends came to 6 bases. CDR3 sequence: CASRTDYEQYF. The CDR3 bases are TGTGCCAGCAGAACGGACTACGAGCAGTACTTC.

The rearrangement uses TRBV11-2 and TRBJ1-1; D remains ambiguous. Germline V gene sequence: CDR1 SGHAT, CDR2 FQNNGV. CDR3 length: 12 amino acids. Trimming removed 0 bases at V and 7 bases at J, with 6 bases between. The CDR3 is CASSLDGIEAFF. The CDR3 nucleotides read TGTGCCAGCAGCTTAGATGGGATTGAAGCTTTCTTT.